These 17 T cell receptor beta chains came from one sample sequenced in a study of T cell responses to AZD1222 COVID-19 vaccine. Assay used: immunoSEQ multiplex PCR; TCRdb lists only in-frame clones, some missing. The sample records 150,000 to 200,000 clones, roughly nine tenths being singletons. The specimen comprised peripheral blood, sampled on day 0 of AZD1222 vaccination. Source of these receptors: an adult in good health.

The chain employs TRBV28 and TRBJ1-6, with D possibly being TRBD1 (5 bases). Germline CDR1 MDHEN, CDR2 SYDVKM. V lost 5 bases to trimming and J lost 6 bases, with 14 bases between them. CDR3 length equals 15 residues. CDR3 loop: CASSTSEGRNSPLHF. In DNA, the CDR3 is TGTGCCAGCAGTACCTCGGAGGGGCGTAATTCACCCCTCCACTTT. Together with reference TRBV28 and TRBJ1-6, the CDR3 gives the full variable domain: DVKVTQSSRYLVKRTGEKVFLECVQDMDHENMFWYRQDPGLGLRLIYFSYDVKMKEKGDIPEGYSVSREKKERFSLILESASTNQTSMYLCASSTSEGRNSPLHFGNGTRLTVT.

This sequence joins TRBV5-1 and TRBJ2-1, with 7 bases lining up with TRBD2. Trimming took 0 bases from V and 1 from J; bases not matched to a gene: 4. CDR1 is SGHRS, CDR2 YFSETQ, per germline. The CDR3 is 16 residues long. The CDR3: CASSLDGGGSYNEQFF. In DNA, the CDR3 is TGCGCCAGCAGCTTGGATGGCGGGGGATCCTACAATGAGCAGTTCTTC.

In its sample, this clone was seen once. The chain couples TRBV29-1 to TRBJ1-1; tentatively, D is TRBD1 (5 bases). This CDR3 spans 11 amino acids. The V gene's germline CDR1 is SQVTM and CDR2 ANQGSEA. V was cut by 4 bases and J by 10 bases, with 13 bases left in between. For the CDR3, the DNA is TGCAGCGTTGTTAGGGGTAGTCGAGCTTTCTTT. Its protein is CSVVRGSRAFF.

V is TRBV12-3 or TRBV12-4 and J is TRBJ1-2, with TRBD1 as a possible D gene (6 bases). V was cut by 1 base and J by 7 bases, with 10 bases left in between. The CDR3 runs to 13 residues. In DNA form, the CDR3 reads TGTGCCAGCAGTTTAGACAGGGTAGGTGGCTACACCTTC. It encodes CASSLDRVGGYTF.

The V call is TRBV3-1 (or the pseudogene TRBV3-2), the J call TRBJ1-2; D not certain. Between the trimmed V and J ends, which lost 0 bases and 4 bases, there was a span of 6 bases. The CDR3 is 13 residues long. From germline, CDR1 is LGHDT and CDR2 YNNKEL (reference sequence). CDR3 nucleotides: TGTGCCAGCAGCCAAGAGGGGATCTATGGCTACACCTTC. It encodes CASSQEGIYGYTF.

The chain employs TRBV7-3 and TRBJ2-1; D may be TRBD2 (6 bases). Germline lookup yields CDR1 SGHTA and CDR2 FQGTGA. This CDR3 region has 18 residues. Trimming took 4 bases from V and 0 from J, leaving 19 bases between them. CDR3 loop: CASSSSTGRTPSYNEQFF. CDR3 nucleotides: TGTGCCAGCAGCTCTAGCACCGGGAGAACACCCTCCTACAATGAGCAGTTCTTC.

The chain couples TRBV29-1 to TRBJ1-2; TRBD1 might be the D (5 bases). V was shortened by 7 bases and J by 3 bases, with 9 bases between the two germline ends. Germline V gives CDR1 SQVTM, CDR2 ANQGSEA. The CDR3 has 11 amino acids. The CDR3 nucleotides are TGCAGCGACGGGGCGGACTATGGCTACACCTTC. Its translation: CSDGADYGYTF. The whole variable domain, remainder taken from reference TRBV29-1 and TRBJ1-2, is SAVISQKPSRDICQRGTSLTIQCQVDSQVTMMFWYRQQPGQSLTLIATANQGSEATYESGFVIDKFPISRPNLTFSTLTVSNMSPEDSSIYLCSDGADYGYTFGSGTRLTVV.

V gene TRBV27 combines with J gene TRBJ2-5; 11 nucleotides line up with TRBD2. Germline V gene data show CDR1 as MNHEY and CDR2 as SMNVEV (reference sequence). Unmatched junction bases numbered 9, after V lost 5 bases and J lost 7 bases. The CDR3 contains 15 residues. This chain's CDR3 is CASSRKLAGDGTQYF. The CDR3, as DNA: TGTGCCAGCAGTCGCAAACTAGCGGGAGACGGGACCCAGTACTTC.

CDR3 DNA: TGTGCCAGCAGGACTGGGGTGGTTAATAATTCACCCCTCCACTTT. Amino acid sequence: CASRTGVVNNSPLHF. J is TRBJ1-6 and V is TRBV6-5; D gene unclear. Germline V gene data show CDR1 as MNHEY and CDR2 as SVGAGI. CDR3 size: 15 residues. V lost 6 bases and J 5 bases, leaving 14 bases between the germline ends.

This clone was detected only once. The gene calls are TRBV28 and TRBJ1-1, with 7 bases matching TRBD1. Trimming at V came to 2 bases and at J to 0 bases, leaving 3 bases not matched to a gene. Germline V gene lookup returns CDR1 MDHEN and CDR2 SYDVKM. This CDR3 region has 15 residues. The CDR3 sequence is CASSLQTGMNTEAFF. CDR3 coding DNA: TGTGCCAGCAGTTTACAGACAGGGATGAACACTGAAGCTTTCTTT.

V and J are TRBV7-2 and TRBJ2-7; 9 positions agree with TRBD2. Trimming cost V 1 base and J 6 bases; bases outside gene matches: 7. The CDR3 loop spans 15 amino acids. CDR1 and CDR2 (germline): SGHTA, FQGNSA. The CDR3 sequence: CASSLVLAGPGEQYF. The CDR3 nucleotides are TGTGCCAGCAGCTTAGTCCTAGCGGGACCGGGCGAGCAGTACTTC.

This clone was picked up one time. The chain joins TRBV29-1 to TRBJ1-2; a possible D gene is TRBD1 (5 bases). The CDR3 extends over 13 amino acids. V was shortened by 2 bases and J by 5 bases, with 12 bases between the two germline ends. Germline values: CDR1 SQVTM, CDR2 ANQGSEA. The CDR3 reads CSVEKTGLYGYTF. The CDR3 DNA reads TGCAGCGTTGAAAAAACAGGTTTATATGGCTACACCTTC.

This chain connects TRBV6-2 or TRBV6-3 to TRBJ2-1; 8 bases align to TRBD1. Germline lookup yields CDR1 MNHEY and CDR2 SVGEGT. The CDR3 runs to 15 residues. With 6 bases clipped from V and 4 bases from J, the junction kept 8 bases outside the gene matches. The CDR3 here is CASSPGQAGYNEQFF. The CDR3 region has the DNA TGTGCCAGCAGCCCGGGACAGGCGGGTTACAATGAGCAGTTCTTC.

This clone appeared a single time. The genes are TRBV29-1 and TRBJ1-5; no firm D call. The germline gives CDR1 SQVTM, CDR2 ANQGSEA. The CDR3 has 13 amino acids. V lost 4 bases and J 0 bases, leaving 7 bases between the germline ends. The CDR3 nucleotides are TGCAGCGTTGGAGGGCATAGCAATCAGCCCCAGCATTTT. Translated, it gives CSVGGHSNQPQHF.

This chain connects TRBV10-3 to TRBJ1-2; 7 bases are shared with TRBD1. The CDR3 consists of 13 residues. Trimming cost V 6 bases and J 6 bases; bases outside gene matches: 7. CDR1 is ENHRY, CDR2 SYGVKD, per germline. In nucleotides, the CDR3 is TGTGCCATCAGGTGGGGGCAGGGGGATGGCTACACCTTC. Translation gives CAIRWGQGDGYTF.

The chain recombines TRBV19 with TRBJ2-7, with D perhaps matching TRBD2 (5 bases). The CDR3 has 15 amino acids. CDR1 is LNHDA and CDR2 is SQIVND in the germline V gene (reference sequence). V was shortened by 5 bases and J by 4 bases, with 18 bases between the two germline ends. CDR3: CASSRGIDGRYEQYV. In DNA, the CDR3 is TGTGCCAGTAGTCGGGGAATCGATGGGCGTTACGAGCAGTACGTC.

CDR3 sequence: CASSSRGTDTQYF. In DNA, the CDR3 is TGTGCCAGCAGCTCCAGGGGAACAGATACGCAGTATTTT. V is TRBV7-8 and J is TRBJ2-3, with a tentative D call TRBD1 (6 bases). CDR1 SGHVS and CDR2 FQNEAQ come from the germline V gene. V lost 4 bases, J lost 3 bases, and 8 bases lay in between. This CDR3 is 13 amino acids long.